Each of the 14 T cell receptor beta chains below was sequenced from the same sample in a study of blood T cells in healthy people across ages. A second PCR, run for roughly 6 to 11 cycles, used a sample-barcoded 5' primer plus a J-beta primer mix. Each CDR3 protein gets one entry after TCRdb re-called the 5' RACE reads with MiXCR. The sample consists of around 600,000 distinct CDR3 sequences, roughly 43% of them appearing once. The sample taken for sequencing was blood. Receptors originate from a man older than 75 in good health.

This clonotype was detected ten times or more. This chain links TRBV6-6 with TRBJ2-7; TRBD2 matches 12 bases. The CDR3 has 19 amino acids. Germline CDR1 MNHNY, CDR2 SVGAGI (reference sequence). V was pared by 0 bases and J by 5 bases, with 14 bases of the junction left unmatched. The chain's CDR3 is CASSYSSSGRALKGNEQYF. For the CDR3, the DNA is TGTGCCAGCAGTTACTCTTCTAGCGGGAGGGCCTTAAAAGGTAACGAGCAGTACTTC.

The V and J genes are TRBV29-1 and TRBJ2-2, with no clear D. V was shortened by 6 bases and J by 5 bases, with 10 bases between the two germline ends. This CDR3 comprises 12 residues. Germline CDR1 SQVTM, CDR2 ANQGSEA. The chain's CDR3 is CSVGVGTGELFF. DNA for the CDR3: TGCAGCGTCGGAGTTGGAACCGGGGAGCTGTTTTTT.

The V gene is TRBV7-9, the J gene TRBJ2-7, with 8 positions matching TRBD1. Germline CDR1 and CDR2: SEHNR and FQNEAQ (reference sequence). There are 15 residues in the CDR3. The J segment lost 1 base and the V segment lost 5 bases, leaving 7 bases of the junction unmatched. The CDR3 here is CASSMGQEHSYEQYF. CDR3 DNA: TGTGCCAGCAGCATGGGACAGGAACATTCCTACGAGCAGTACTTC.

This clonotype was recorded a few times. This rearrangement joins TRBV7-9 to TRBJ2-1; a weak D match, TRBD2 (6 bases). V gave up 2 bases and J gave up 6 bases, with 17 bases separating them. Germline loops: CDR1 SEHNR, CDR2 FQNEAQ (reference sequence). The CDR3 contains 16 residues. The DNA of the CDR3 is TGTGCCAGCAGCTTATTCGGAGGGAGCCCTAGCAATGAGCAGTTCTTC. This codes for CASSLFGGSPSNEQFF.

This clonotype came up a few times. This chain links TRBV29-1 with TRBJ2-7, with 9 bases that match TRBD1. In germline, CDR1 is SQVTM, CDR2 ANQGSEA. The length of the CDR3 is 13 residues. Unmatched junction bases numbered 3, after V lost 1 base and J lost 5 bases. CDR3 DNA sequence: TGCAGCGTTGAAGGAGACAGGGGGGACGAGCAGTACTTC. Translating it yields CSVEGDRGDEQYF.

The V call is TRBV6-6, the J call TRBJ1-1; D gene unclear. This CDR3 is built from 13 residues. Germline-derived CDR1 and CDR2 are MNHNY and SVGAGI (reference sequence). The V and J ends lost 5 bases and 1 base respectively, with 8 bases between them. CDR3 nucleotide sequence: TGTGCCAGCAGTGCCCCAGGGAACACTGAAGCTTTCTTT. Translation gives CASSAPGNTEAFF.

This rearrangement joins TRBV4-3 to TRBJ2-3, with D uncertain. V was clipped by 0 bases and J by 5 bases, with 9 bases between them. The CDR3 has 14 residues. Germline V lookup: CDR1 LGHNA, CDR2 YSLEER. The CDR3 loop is CASSQDYGQDTQYF. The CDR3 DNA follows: TGCGCCAGCAGCCAAGATTACGGCCAAGATACGCAGTATTTT.

CDR3 DNA: TGCGCCAGCAGCCAAGTTGGACAGGGGTACACTGAAGCTTTCTTT. Translated, it gives CASSQVGQGYTEAFF. V usage is TRBV4-3 and J usage is TRBJ1-1, with 9 bases that match TRBD1. The length of the CDR3 is 15 residues. V shed 1 base and J 3 bases; nucleotides not matched to a gene: 3. Per the germline V gene, CDR1 is LGHNA and CDR2 is YSLEER.

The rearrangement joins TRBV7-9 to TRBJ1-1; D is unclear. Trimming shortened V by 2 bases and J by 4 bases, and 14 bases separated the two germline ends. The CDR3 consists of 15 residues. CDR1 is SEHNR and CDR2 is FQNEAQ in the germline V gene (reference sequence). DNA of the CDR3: TGTGCCAGCAGCTTACCAGGAGCGGTGGGCACTGAAGCTTTCTTT. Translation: CASSLPGAVGTEAFF.

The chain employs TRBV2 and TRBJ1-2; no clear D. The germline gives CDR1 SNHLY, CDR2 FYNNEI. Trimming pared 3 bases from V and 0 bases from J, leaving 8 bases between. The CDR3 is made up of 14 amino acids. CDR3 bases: TGTGCCAGCAGTGAGGCTCCAGCTAACTATGGCTACACCTTC. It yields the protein CASSEAPANYGYTF.

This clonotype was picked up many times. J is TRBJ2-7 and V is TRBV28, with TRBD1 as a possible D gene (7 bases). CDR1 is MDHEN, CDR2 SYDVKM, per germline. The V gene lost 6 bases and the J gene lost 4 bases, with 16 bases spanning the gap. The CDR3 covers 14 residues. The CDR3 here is CASSPRRGLYEQYF. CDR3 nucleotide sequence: TGTGCCAGCAGCCCTCGGAGGGGGCTATACGAGCAGTACTTC. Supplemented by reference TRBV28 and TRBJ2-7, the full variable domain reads DVKVTQSSRYLVKRTGEKVFLECVQDMDHENMFWYRQDPGLGLRLIYFSYDVKMKEKGDIPEGYSVSREKKERFSLILESASTNQTSMYLCASSPRRGLYEQYFGPGTRLTVT.

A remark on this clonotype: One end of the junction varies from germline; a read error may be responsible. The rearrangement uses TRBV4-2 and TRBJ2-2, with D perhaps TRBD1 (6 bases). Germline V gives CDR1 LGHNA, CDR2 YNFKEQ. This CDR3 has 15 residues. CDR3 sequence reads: CAGSQNVGGTGELFF. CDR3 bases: TGTGCCGGCAGCCAAAACGTAGGGGGCACCGGGGAGCTGTTTTTT.

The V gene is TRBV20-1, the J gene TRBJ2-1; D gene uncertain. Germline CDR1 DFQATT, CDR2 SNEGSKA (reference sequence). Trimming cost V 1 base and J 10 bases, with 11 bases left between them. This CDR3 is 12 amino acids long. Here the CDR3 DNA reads TGCAGTGCTAGAGGGAACCCCTCGGAGCAGTTCTTC. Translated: CSARGNPSEQFF.

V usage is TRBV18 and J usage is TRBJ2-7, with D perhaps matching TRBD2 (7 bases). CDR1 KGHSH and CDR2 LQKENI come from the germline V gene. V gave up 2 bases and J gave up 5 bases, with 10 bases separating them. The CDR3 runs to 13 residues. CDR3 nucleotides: TGTGCCAGCTCACCAGAAGGGGGGGACGAGCAGTACTTC. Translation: CASSPEGGDEQYF.